Presented here are 19 T cell receptor beta chains from one specimen sequenced in a study of blood T cell repertoires in COVID-19. Sequencing was performed with immunoSEQ multiplex PCR; in TCRdb, only in-frame clones are kept and a portion is missing. This table holds hundreds of thousands of clones, approximately 86% found once. Specimen: PBMCs or T cells enriched from blood (not recorded which). The receptors derive from a woman aged 45-59 years who had recovered from COVID-19.

The rearrangement uses TRBV29-1 and TRBJ2-7; D gene unclear. V was cut by 4 bases and J by 1 base, with 8 bases left in between. CDR1 and CDR2 (germline): SQVTM, ANQGSEA. The CDR3 is 12 amino acids. CDR3 in DNA: TGCAGCGTTGTTAGCATGTCCTACGAGCAGTACTTC. It translates to CSVVSMSYEQYF.

The chain uses TRBV18 and TRBJ2-3; TRBD2 agrees at 10 bases. This CDR3 comprises 16 residues. CDR1 KGHSH and CDR2 LQKENI come from the germline V gene. V shed 3 bases and J 1 base; nucleotides not matched to a gene: 4. The CDR3 DNA sequence: TGTGCCAGCTCACCTACTAGCGGGGACGGCACAGATACGCAGTATTTT. Translating it yields CASSPTSGDGTDTQYF.

J is TRBJ2-7 and V is TRBV29-1, with no clear D. Deletions cut 2 bases from V and 2 bases from J, with 7 bases between. This CDR3 spans 12 amino acids. Germline assignment: CDR1 SQVTM and CDR2 ANQGSEA. In DNA, the CDR3 is TGCAGCGTTGAAAAGGAGACCTACGAGCAGTACTTC. It is translated as CSVEKETYEQYF.

V gene TRBV29-1 combines with J gene TRBJ2-7; D perhaps matches TRBD2 (5 bases). The CDR3 sequence is 12 residues long. Germline V gene sequence: CDR1 SQVTM, CDR2 ANQGSEA. V was trimmed by 2 bases and J by 3 bases, leaving 8 bases between them. This CDR3 reads CSVENAGYEQYF. In nucleotides, the CDR3 is TGCAGCGTTGAAAACGCGGGCTACGAGCAGTACTTC.

The chain joins TRBV9 to TRBJ2-7; 7 bases are a match to TRBD1. V shed 2 bases and J 1 base; nucleotides not matched to a gene: 12. The germline gives CDR1 SGDLS, CDR2 YYNGEE. This CDR3 contains 17 residues. In DNA form, the CDR3 reads TGTGCCAGCAGCGTCACCGAACAGGGGAAGGGATCCTACGAGCAGTACTTC. Amino acids: CASSVTEQGKGSYEQYF.

The chain couples TRBV27 to TRBJ1-5; tentatively, D is TRBD1 (6 bases). V gave up 2 bases and J gave up 2 bases, with 10 bases separating them. The CDR3 length is 15 residues. Germline CDR1 and CDR2: MNHEY and SMNVEV (reference sequence). The CDR3 spells CASSLVQGGNQPQHF. The CDR3 coding sequence is TGTGCCAGCAGTTTAGTACAGGGCGGCAATCAGCCCCAGCATTTT.

The chain recombines TRBV11-2 with TRBJ2-1; 7 bases fit TRBD1. This CDR3 is 16 amino acids long. V dropped 2 bases and J dropped 1; count of bases not matched to a gene: 5. CDR1 is SGHAT and CDR2 is FQNNGV in the germline V gene. The CDR3: CASSLIGGASYNEQFF. The CDR3 coding sequence is TGTGCCAGCAGCTTAATAGGGGGCGCTTCCTACAATGAGCAGTTCTTC. The full variable domain, its missing parts supplied by reference TRBV11-2 and TRBJ2-1, is EAGVAQSPRYKIIEKRQSVAFWCNPISGHATLYWYQQILGQGPKLLIQFQNNGVVDDSQLPKDRFSAERLKGVDSTLKIQPAKLEDSAVYLCASSLIGGASYNEQFFGPGTRLTVL.

The gene calls are TRBV11-2 and TRBJ2-1; 9 bases line up with TRBD1. The CDR3 spans 19 residues. The V and J ends lost 5 bases and 0 bases, in that order; junction bases with no gene match: 14. Germline V gives CDR1 SGHAT, CDR2 FQNNGV. The CDR3, as DNA: TGTGCCAGCAGCGCCCGGGACAGGGCCTGGGGAAACTCCTACAATGAGCAGTTCTTC. Protein sequence: CASSARDRAWGNSYNEQFF.

The V call is TRBV18, the J call TRBJ1-1, with D uncertain. Between the trimmed V and J ends, which lost 1 base and 1 base, there was a span of 10 bases. This CDR3 contains 15 residues. CDR1 is KGHSH, CDR2 LQKENI, per germline. The CDR3 DNA follows: TGTGCCAGCTCACCACGCATGGTAGAGAACACTGAAGCTTTCTTT. This codes for CASSPRMVENTEAFF. The full variable domain, its missing parts supplied by reference TRBV18 and TRBJ1-1, is NAGVMQNPRHLVRRRGQEARLRCSPMKGHSHVYWYRQLPEEGLKFMVYLQKENIIDESGMPKERFSAEFPKEGPSILRIQQVVRGDSAAYFCASSPRMVENTEAFFGQGTRLTVV.

V is TRBV5-1 and J is TRBJ1-2; D may be TRBD1 (5 bases). CDR1 is SGHRS, CDR2 YFSETQ, per germline. Trimming removed 2 bases from V and 3 bases from J, with 8 bases in between. The CDR3 spans 13 residues. The CDR3 protein is CASSFDSDYGYTF. CDR3 DNA: TGCGCCAGCAGCTTTGACAGCGACTATGGCTACACCTTC.

The CDR3 is CSVVSDTEAFF. The CDR3 DNA sequence: TGCAGCGTTGTTTCCGACACTGAAGCTTTCTTT. This chain joins TRBV29-1 and TRBJ1-1; D unresolved. The germline V and J ends were trimmed by 4 bases and 3 bases, with 6 bases remaining between them. Germline V gene lookup returns CDR1 SQVTM and CDR2 ANQGSEA. There are 11 residues in the CDR3.

The chain carries TRBV7-9 and TRBJ2-7, with 11 bases identical to TRBD2. Germline assignment: CDR1 SEHNR and CDR2 FQNEAQ (reference sequence). Trimming removed 5 bases from V and 5 bases from J; junction bases left unmatched: 8. The CDR3 contains 15 residues. The CDR3 loop is CASSPPGLAGDEQYF. The CDR3 DNA is TGTGCCAGCAGCCCGCCCGGACTAGCGGGCGACGAGCAGTACTTC.

The chain joins TRBV27 to TRBJ1-2, with TRBD1 as a possible D gene (6 bases). CDR1 is MNHEY and CDR2 is SMNVEV in the germline V gene (reference sequence). Trimming removed 2 bases at V and 4 bases at J, with 11 bases between. The CDR3 contains 14 residues. The CDR3 protein is CASSLLGRGYGYTF. Written as DNA, the CDR3 is TGTGCCAGCAGTTTACTCGGCAGGGGCTATGGCTACACCTTC.

This rearrangement joins TRBV7-9 to TRBJ2-3, with D possibly TRBD2 on 6 matching bases. The V gene's germline CDR1 is SEHNR and CDR2 FQNEAQ (reference sequence). This CDR3 region has 15 residues. Trimming pared 1 base from V and 0 bases from J, leaving 8 bases between. CDR3 in DNA: TGTGCCAGCAGCTTAGGTGGGACTAGCACAGATACGCAGTATTTT. Its protein is CASSLGGTSTDTQYF.

J is TRBJ1-2 and V is TRBV12-3 or TRBV12-4; 9 bases line up with TRBD1. CDR3 size: 13 residues. Trimming cost V 6 bases and J 7 bases; bases outside gene matches: 6. The CDR3 DNA reads as TGTGCCAGCAGCTTAACAGGGGGCGGTGGCTACACCTTC. This translates into CASSLTGGGGYTF.

The chain joins TRBV5-8 to TRBJ1-3; 8 bases agree with TRBD1. Losses at the gene ends were 4 bases for V and 3 bases for J; bases not matched to a gene: 6. Per germline, CDR1 SGHTS and CDR2 YDEGEE. The CDR3 has 15 residues. Written as DNA, the CDR3 is TGTGCCAGCAGCCCGGGACAGGAGTATGGAAACACCATATATTTT. It translates to CASSPGQEYGNTIYF.

The V call is TRBV28, the J call TRBJ1-1; D gene ambiguous. The CDR3 sequence is 13 residues long. Germline V gene sequence: CDR1 MDHEN, CDR2 SYDVKM. Deletions cut 7 bases from V and 5 bases from J, with 14 bases between. The CDR3 nucleotides are TGTGCCAGCACGGTGTTCTCGGAGACTGAAGCTTTCTTT. This codes for CASTVFSETEAFF.

CDR3 sequence (DNA): TGTGCCAGCAGCTTGCAACCAGGGGTAATGAACACTGAAGCTTTCTTT. Translated: CASSLQPGVMNTEAFF. The rearrangement joins TRBV5-5 to TRBJ1-1, with D perhaps TRBD1 (6 bases). The V end was cut by 1 base, the J end by 0 bases, with 13 bases between. Germline V gene sequence: CDR1 SGHKS, CDR2 YYEKEE (reference sequence). CDR3 length: 16 amino acids.

The chain couples TRBV28 to TRBJ1-2; possible D gene TRBD1, 5 bases. V lost 7 bases to trimming and J lost 4 bases, with 22 bases between them. Germline CDR1 is MDHEN and CDR2 is SYDVKM. This CDR3 is built from 16 residues. The CDR3 protein is CASTHLKGSNGYGYTF. The CDR3 DNA follows: TGTGCCAGCACCCACCTGAAGGGGTCCAACGGCTATGGCTACACCTTC.